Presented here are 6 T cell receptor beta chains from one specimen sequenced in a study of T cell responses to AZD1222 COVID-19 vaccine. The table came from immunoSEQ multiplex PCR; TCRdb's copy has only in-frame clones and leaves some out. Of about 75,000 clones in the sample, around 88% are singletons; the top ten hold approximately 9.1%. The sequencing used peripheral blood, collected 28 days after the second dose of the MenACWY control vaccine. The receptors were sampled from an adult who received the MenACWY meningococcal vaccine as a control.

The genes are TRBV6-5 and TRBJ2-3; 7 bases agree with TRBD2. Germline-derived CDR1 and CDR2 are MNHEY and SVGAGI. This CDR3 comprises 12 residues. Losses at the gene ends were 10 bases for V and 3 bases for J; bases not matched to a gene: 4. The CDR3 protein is CAIGGETDTQYF. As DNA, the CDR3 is TGTGCCATTGGGGGGGAGACAGATACGCAGTATTTT.

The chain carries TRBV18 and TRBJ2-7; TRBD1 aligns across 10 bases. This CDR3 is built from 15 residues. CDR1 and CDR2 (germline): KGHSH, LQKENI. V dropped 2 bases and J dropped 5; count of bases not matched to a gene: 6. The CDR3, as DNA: TGTGCCAGCTCACCAGGGACAGGGGAGCCCCACGAGCAGTACTTC. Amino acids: CASSPGTGEPHEQYF.

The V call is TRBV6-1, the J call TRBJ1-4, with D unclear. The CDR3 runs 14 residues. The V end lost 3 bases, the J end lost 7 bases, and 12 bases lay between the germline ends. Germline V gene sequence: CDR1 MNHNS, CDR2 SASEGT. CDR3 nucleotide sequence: TGTGCCAGCAGTGATACCAGGCTGGGTGAAAAACTGTTTTTT. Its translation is CASSDTRLGEKLFF.

The CDR3 DNA is TGTGCCAGCAGTTTTAGGACAGAGCTAGGTTGGCCCCAGCATTTT. Translation gives CASSFRTELGWPQHF. The chain recombines TRBV27 with TRBJ1-5, with D possibly matching TRBD1 (6 bases). CDR1 MNHEY and CDR2 SMNVEV come from the germline V gene (reference sequence). CDR3 length: 15 residues. The V gene lost 3 bases and the J gene lost 9 bases, with 18 bases spanning the gap.

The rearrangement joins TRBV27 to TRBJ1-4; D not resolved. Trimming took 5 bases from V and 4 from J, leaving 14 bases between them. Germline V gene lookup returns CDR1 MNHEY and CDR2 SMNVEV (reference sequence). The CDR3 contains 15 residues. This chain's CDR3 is CASSPNQALNEKLFF. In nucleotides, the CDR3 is TGTGCCAGCAGTCCAAACCAGGCCCTTAATGAAAAACTGTTTTTT.

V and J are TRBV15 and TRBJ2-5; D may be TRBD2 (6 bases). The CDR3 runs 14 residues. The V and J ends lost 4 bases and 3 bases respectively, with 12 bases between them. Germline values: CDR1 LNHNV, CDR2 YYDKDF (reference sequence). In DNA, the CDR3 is TGTGCCACCAGCACCCGGGACTTCGAAGAGACCCAGTACTTC. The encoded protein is CATSTRDFEETQYF.